Listed below are T cell receptor beta chains from one sample, sequenced in a study of blood T cell repertoires in COVID-19. Clones were read by immunoSEQ multiplex PCR, and TCRdb kept only the in-frame ones, dropping some. The table lists roughly 130,000 clones, 90% of them singletons, with approximately 5% in the top ten. Source material: peripheral blood. These TCRs come from a man in his sixties with COVID-19, enrolled during active disease. Both conserved end residues are trimmed from each CDR3. Where a row states a size, it is once, few, many or the class of an expanded clone; other rows omit it.

V: TRBV27
size: .
J: TRBJ2-2
CDR3: ASSLDRLSGELF

V: TRBV2
size: .
J: TRBJ1-1
CDR3: ASTRQGAPTEAF

V: TRBV11-2
size: .
J: TRBJ2-3
CDR3: ASSLVLRDTQY

V: TRBV7-3
size: .
J: TRBJ2-1
CDR3: ASSPGAGTSGRRSYNEQF

V: TRBV7-6
size: .
J: TRBJ2-4
CDR3: ASASSVAGAKNIQY

V: TRBV3-1/TRBV3-2
size: few
J: TRBJ2-5
CDR3: ASSQETYGDQY

V: TRBV27
size: .
J: TRBJ2-1
CDR3: ASSLYGGSYNEQF

V: TRBV19
size: .
J: TRBJ2-1
CDR3: ASSVLAGVTGNEQF

V: TRBV3-1/TRBV3-2
size: .
J: TRBJ1-4
CDR3: ASSPSRATNEKLF

V: TRBV2
size: once
J: TRBJ2-7
CDR3: ASRVAGGVDEQY

V: TRBV5-4
size: .
J: TRBJ1-4
CDR3: ASSSGTRDEKLF

V: TRBV15
size: .
J: TRBJ2-6
CDR3: ATSSRGGYSGANVLT

V: TRBV27
size: .
J: TRBJ2-1
CDR3: ASSPTGTALYNEQF

V: TRBV2
size: .
J: TRBJ2-1
CDR3: ASSDSGSGSLFYNEQF

V: TRBV2
size: .
J: TRBJ1-6
CDR3: ASSQDRVNSPLH

V: TRBV19
size: .
J: TRBJ2-2
CDR3: ASSIGRGRVDTGELF

V: TRBV7-3
size: .
J: TRBJ2-1
CDR3: ASSFTRTSGAGEQF

V: TRBV5-1
size: .
J: TRBJ2-2
CDR3: ASRWSAGELF

V: TRBV4-3
size: .
J: TRBJ2-2
CDR3: ASSQDPGGANTGELF

V: TRBV10-2
size: .
J: TRBJ2-1
CDR3: ASSDIAGVRDEQF

V: TRBV5-1
size: few
J: TRBJ2-1
CDR3: ASSFSGNDYNEQF

V: TRBV5-1
size: .
J: TRBJ1-4
CDR3: ASKTGGVGEKLF

V: TRBV27
size: .
J: TRBJ2-3
CDR3: ASSPPGLAGDSTDTQY

V: TRBV28
size: .
J: TRBJ1-1
CDR3: ASRVKSDRGPEAF

V: TRBV27
size: .
J: TRBJ2-1
CDR3: ATWTGIIGTSDNEQF

V: TRBV3-1/TRBV3-2
size: .
J: TRBJ2-7
CDR3: ASTGGDGEQY

V: TRBV30
size: .
J: TRBJ1-5
CDR3: AWSHGTGNQPQH

V: TRBV15
size: .
J: TRBJ1-5
CDR3: ATSLGQGRGQPQH

V: TRBV7-8
size: .
J: TRBJ2-3
CDR3: ASSSGTSTDTQY

V: TRBV5-1
size: .
J: TRBJ1-2
CDR3: ASSSRPGTDTVYGYT

V: TRBV19
size: .
J: TRBJ1-1
CDR3: ASSPGGTEAF

V: TRBV4-1
size: .
J: TRBJ1-3
CDR3: ASSQPLGDGNTIY

V: TRBV7-9
size: .
J: TRBJ2-2
CDR3: ASSYTPGDPDTGELF

V: TRBV30
size: .
J: TRBJ2-4
CDR3: AWKSLVTRTSAANIQY

V: TRBV11-1
size: .
J: TRBJ2-5
CDR3: ASSPAGQRETQY

V: TRBV9
size: .
J: TRBJ1-5
CDR3: ASSGGSNQPQH

V: TRBV6-6
size: .
J: TRBJ2-5
CDR3: ASSWDRGRETQY

V: TRBV7-3
size: .
J: TRBJ2-7
CDR3: ASSPLAGSYEQY

V: TRBV5-1
size: .
J: TRBJ2-5
CDR3: ASSSGTRTQETQY

V: TRBV20-1
size: .
J: TRBJ1-1
CDR3: SAYNTEAF

V: TRBV3-1/TRBV3-2
size: .
J: TRBJ2-2
CDR3: ASSPGTGGTGELF

V: TRBV10-3
size: .
J: TRBJ2-7
CDR3: AISPLAKALNEQY

V: TRBV11-3
size: .
J: TRBJ2-4
CDR3: ASSLELAGVSLAKNIQY

V: TRBV5-6
size: .
J: TRBJ1-2
CDR3: ASSLAAGSPRHYGYT

V: TRBV12-3/TRBV12-4
size: .
J: TRBJ2-1
CDR3: ASSSREQF

V: TRBV6-5
size: .
J: TRBJ2-1
CDR3: ASSTGGNEQF